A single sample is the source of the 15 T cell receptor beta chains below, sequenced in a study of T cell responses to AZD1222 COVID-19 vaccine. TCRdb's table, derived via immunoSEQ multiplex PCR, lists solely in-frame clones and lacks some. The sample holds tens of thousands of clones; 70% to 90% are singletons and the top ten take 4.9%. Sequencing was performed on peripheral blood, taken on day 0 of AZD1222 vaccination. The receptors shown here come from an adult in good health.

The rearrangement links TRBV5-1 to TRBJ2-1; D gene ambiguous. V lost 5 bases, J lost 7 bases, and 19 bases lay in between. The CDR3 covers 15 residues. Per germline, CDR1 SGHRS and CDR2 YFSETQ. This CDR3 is CASSVPLTHQNEQFF. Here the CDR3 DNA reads TGCGCCAGCAGTGTCCCCCTCACCCACCAGAATGAGCAGTTCTTC.

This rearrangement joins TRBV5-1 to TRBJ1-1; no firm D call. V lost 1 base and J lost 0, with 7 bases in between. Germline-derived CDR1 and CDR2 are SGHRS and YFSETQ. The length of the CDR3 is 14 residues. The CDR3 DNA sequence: TGCGCCAGCAGCTTGTTGGGGATGAACACTGAAGCTTTCTTT. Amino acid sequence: CASSLLGMNTEAFF.

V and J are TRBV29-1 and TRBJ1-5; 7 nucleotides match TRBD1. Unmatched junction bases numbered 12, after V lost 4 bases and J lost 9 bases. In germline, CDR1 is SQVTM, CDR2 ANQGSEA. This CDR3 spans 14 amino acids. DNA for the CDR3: TGCAGCGTTGGTGGGCCCGACAGGGACGGGCCCCAGCATTTT. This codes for CSVGGPDRDGPQHF.

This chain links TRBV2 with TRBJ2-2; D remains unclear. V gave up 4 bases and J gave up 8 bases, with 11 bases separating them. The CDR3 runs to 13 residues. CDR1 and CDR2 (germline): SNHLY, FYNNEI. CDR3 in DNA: TGTGCCAGCAGTGGAGAGTTGCAAGGGGAGCTGTTTTTT. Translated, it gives CASSGELQGELFF.

In DNA, the CDR3 is TGTGCCAGCAGCTTGTCGGGGAGGACCGGGGAGCTGTTTTTT. This translates into CASSLSGRTGELFF. The chain joins TRBV5-4 to TRBJ2-2; D may be TRBD2 (6 bases). V dropped 1 base and J dropped 5 bases, with 9 bases sitting between them. The CDR3 contains 14 residues. Germline loops: CDR1 SGHNT, CDR2 YYREEE (reference sequence). The entire variable domain, with the rest obtained from reference TRBV5-4 and TRBJ2-2, is as follows: ETGVTQSPTHLIKTRGQQVTLRCSSQSGHNTVSWYQQALGQGPQFIFQYYREEENGRGNFPPRFSGLQFPNYSSELNVNALELDDSALYLCASSLSGRTGELFFGEGSRLTVL.

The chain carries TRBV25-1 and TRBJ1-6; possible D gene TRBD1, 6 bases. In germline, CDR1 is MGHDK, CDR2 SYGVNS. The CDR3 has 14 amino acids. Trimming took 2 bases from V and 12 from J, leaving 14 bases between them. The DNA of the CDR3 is TGTGCCAGCAGTGAAGGAGGGGGGAAAATACCCCTCCACTTT. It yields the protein CASSEGGGKIPLHF.

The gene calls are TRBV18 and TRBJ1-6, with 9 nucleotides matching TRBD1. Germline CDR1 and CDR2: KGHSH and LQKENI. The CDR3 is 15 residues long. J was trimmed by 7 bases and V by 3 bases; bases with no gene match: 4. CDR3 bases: TGTGCCAGCTCACCCACAGGGGGCAACAATTCACCCCTCCACTTT. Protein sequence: CASSPTGGNNSPLHF.

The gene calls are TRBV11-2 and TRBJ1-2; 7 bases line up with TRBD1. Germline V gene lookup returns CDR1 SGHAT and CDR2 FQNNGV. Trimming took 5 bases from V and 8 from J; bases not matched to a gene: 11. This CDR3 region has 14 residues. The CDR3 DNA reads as TGTGCCAGCAGCGGGCGGACAGGAGTCATAGGCTACACCTTC. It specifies CASSGRTGVIGYTF. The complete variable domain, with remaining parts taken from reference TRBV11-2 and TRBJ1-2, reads EAGVAQSPRYKIIEKRQSVAFWCNPISGHATLYWYQQILGQGPKLLIQFQNNGVVDDSQLPKDRFSAERLKGVDSTLKIQPAKLEDSAVYLCASSGRTGVIGYTFGSGTRLTVV.

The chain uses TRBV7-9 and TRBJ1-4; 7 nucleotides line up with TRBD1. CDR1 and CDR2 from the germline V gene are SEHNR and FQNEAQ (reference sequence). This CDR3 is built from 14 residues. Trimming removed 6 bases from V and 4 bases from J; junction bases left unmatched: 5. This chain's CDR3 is CASSLDRSNEKLFF. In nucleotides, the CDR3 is TGTGCCAGCAGTCTGGACAGGAGTAATGAAAAACTGTTTTTT.

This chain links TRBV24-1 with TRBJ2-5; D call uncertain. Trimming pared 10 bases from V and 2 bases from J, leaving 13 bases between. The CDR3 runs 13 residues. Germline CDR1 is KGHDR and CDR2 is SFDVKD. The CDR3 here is CATRTDDQETQYF. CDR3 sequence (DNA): TGTGCCACTAGGACGGATGATCAAGAGACCCAGTACTTC.

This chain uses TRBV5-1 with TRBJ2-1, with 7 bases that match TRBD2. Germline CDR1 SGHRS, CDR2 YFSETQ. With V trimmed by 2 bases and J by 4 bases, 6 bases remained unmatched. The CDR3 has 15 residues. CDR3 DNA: TGCGCCAGCAGCTTTTCCAGCGGGGTTTACAATGAGCAGTTCTTC. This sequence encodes CASSFSSGVYNEQFF.

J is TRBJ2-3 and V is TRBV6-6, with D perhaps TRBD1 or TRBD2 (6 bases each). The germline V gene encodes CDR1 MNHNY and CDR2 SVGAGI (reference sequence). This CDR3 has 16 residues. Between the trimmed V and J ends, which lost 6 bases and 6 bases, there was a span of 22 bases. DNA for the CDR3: TGTGCCAGCAGCTCCCCCTCTAGCGCGCAGGGGGATACGCAGTATTTT. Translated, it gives CASSSPSSAQGDTQYF.

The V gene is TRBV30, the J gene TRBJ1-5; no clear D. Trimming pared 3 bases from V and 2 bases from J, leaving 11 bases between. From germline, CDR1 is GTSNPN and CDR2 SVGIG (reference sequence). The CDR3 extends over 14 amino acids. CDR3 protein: CAWRLGHGNQPQHF. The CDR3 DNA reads TGTGCCTGGAGATTAGGTCATGGCAATCAGCCCCAGCATTTT. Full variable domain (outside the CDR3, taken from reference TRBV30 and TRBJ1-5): SQTIHQWPATLVQPVGSPLSLECTVEGTSNPNLYWYRQAAGRGLQLLFYSVGIGQISSEVPQNLSASRPQDRQFILSSKKLLLSDSGFYLCAWRLGHGNQPQHFGDGTRLSIL.

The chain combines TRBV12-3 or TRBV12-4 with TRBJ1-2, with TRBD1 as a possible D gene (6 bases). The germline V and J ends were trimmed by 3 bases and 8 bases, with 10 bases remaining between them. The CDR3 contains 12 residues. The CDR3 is CASSFQGYGYTF. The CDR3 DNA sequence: TGTGCCAGCAGTTTCCAGGGGTACGGCTACACCTTC.

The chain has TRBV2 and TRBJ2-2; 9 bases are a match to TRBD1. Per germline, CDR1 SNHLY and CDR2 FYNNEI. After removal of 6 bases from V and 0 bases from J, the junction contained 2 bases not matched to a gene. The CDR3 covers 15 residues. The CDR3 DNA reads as TGTGCCAGCAGCTGGACAGGGGCGAACACCGGGGAGCTGTTTTTT. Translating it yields CASSWTGANTGELFF.